What follows is one T cell receptor beta chain and its context. Its antigen remains unknown. This table comes from immunoSEQ multiplex PCR, and its TCRdb copy is limited to in-frame clones, with some not included. This table has more than 95,000 clones, roughly 89% appearing once. The sample belongs to a study of T cell responses to AZD1222 COVID-19 vaccine. Whole-study results and caveats: Variant regions that are unmutated are reportedly the target of nearly half of spike-specific TCRs. The donor cohort was predominantly white British with a female majority, and clonal diversity may have been underestimated.

CDR1 SGHKS and CDR2 YYEKEE come from the germline V gene (reference sequence). This CDR3 contains 14 residues. The germline V and J ends were trimmed by 0 bases and 7 bases, with 13 bases remaining between them. The clonotype was recovered from an adult who received the AZD1222 COVID-19 vaccine. Sample: peripheral blood, taken 28 days after the second AZD1222 dose. The chain employs TRBV5-5 and TRBJ1-2, with D possibly matching TRBD1 (5 bases). The CDR3 sequence: CASSLVREGRGYTF. The CDR3 DNA follows: TGTGCCAGCAGCTTGGTCAGGGAGGGACGTGGCTACACCTTC.